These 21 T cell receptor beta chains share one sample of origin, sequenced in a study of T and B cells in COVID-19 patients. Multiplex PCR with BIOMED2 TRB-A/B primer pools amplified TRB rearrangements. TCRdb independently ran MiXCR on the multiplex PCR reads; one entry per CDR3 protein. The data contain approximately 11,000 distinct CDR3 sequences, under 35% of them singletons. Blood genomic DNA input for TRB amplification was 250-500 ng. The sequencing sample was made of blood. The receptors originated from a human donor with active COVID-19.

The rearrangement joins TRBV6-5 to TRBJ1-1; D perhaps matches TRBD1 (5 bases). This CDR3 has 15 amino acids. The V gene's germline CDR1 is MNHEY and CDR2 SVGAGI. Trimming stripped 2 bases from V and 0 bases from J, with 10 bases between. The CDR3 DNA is TGTGCCAGCAGTTACGACAGCTTAATGAACACTGAAGCTTTCTTT. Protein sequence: CASSYDSLMNTEAFF.

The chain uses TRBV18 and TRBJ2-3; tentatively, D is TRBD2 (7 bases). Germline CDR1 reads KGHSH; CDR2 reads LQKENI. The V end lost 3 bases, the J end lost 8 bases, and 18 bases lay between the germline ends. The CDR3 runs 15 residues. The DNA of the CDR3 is TGTGCCAGCTCACCGGGGGGGCCAATGGGGCGTACGCAGTATTTT. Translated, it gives CASSPGGPMGRTQYF.

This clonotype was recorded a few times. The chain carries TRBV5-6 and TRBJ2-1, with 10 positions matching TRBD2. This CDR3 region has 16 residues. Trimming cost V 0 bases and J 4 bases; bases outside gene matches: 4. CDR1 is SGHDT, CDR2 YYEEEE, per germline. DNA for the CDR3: TGTGCCAGCAGCTTGGGCAGCGGGGGGGGGTACAATGAGCAGTTCTTC. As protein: CASSLGSGGGYNEQFF.

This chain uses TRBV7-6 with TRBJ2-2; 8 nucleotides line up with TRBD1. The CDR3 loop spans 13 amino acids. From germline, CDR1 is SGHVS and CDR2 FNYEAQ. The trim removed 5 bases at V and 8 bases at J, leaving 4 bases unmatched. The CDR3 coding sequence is TGTGCCAGCAGCGAGACAGGGGCTGGGGAGCTGTTTTTT. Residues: CASSETGAGELFF.

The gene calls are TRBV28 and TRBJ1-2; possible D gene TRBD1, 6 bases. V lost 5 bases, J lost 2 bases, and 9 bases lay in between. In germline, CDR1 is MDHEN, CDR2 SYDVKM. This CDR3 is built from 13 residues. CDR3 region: CASSTGQNYGYTF. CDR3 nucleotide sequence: TGTGCCAGCAGTACCGGACAGAACTATGGCTACACCTTC.

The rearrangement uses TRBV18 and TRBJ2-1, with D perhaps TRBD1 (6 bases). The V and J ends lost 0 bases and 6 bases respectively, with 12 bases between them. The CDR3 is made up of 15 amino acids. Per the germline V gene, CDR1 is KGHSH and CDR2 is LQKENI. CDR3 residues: CASSPPVSGVNEQFF. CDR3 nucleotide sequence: TGTGCCAGCTCACCACCAGTATCAGGGGTCAATGAGCAGTTCTTC.

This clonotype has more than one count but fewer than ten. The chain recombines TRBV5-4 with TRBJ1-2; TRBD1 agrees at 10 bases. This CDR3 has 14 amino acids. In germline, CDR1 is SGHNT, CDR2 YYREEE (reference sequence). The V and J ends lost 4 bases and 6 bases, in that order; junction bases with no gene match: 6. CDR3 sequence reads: CASSGDRGAHGYTF. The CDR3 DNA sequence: TGTGCCAGCAGCGGGGACAGGGGAGCTCATGGCTACACCTTC.

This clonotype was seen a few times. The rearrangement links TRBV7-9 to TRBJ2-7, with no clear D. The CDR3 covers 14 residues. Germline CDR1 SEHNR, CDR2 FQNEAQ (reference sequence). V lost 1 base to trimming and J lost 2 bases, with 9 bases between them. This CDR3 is CASSLVTVPYEQYF. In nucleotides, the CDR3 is TGTGCCAGCAGCTTAGTGACTGTGCCCTACGAGCAGTACTTC.

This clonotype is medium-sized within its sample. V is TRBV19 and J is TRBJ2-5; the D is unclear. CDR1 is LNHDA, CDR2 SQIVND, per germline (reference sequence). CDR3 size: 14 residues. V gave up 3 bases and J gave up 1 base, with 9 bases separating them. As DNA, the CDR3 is TGTGCCAGTAGTATGAGGCGGAGCCAAGAGACCCAGTACTTC. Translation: CASSMRRSQETQYF.

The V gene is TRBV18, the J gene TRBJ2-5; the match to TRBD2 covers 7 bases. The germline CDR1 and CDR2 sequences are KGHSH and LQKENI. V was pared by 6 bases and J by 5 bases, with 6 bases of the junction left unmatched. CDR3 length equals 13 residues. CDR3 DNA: TGTGCCAGCTCCCTTACGGGGGGTGAGACCCAGTACTTC. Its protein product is CASSLTGGETQYF.

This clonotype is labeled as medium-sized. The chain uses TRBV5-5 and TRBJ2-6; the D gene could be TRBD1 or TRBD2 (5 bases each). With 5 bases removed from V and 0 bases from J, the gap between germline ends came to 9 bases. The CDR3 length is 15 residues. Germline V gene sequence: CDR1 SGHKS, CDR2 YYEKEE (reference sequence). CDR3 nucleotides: TGTGCCAGCAGACCGAGGGGCTCTGGGGCCAACGTCCTGACTTTC. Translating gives CASRPRGSGANVLTF. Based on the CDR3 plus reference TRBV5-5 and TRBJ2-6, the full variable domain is DAGVTQSPTHLIKTRGQQVTLRCSPISGHKSVSWYQQVLGQGPQFIFQYYEKEERGRGNFPDRFSARQFPNYSSELNVNALLLGDSALYLCASRPRGSGANVLTFGAGSRLTVL.

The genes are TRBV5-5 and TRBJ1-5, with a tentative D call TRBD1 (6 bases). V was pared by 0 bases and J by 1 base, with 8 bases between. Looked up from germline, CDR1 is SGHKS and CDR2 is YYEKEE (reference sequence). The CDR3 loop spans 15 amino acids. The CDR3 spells CASSLEGGSNQPQHF. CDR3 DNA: TGTGCCAGCAGCTTGGAAGGGGGAAGCAATCAGCCCCAGCATTTT.

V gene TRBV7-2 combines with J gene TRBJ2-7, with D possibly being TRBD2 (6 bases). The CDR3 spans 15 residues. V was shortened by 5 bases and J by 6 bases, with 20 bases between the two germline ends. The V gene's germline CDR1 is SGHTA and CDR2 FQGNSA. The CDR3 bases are TGTGCCAGCAGCCGGAGGGATCTTCTGAGTTTCGAGCAGTACTTC. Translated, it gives CASSRRDLLSFEQYF.

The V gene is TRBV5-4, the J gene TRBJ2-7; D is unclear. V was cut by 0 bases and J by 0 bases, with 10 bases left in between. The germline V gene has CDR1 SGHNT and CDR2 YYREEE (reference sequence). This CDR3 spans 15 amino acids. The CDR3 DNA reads TGTGCCAGCAGCTTGGATCGGGCTAACTCCTACGAGCAGTACTTC. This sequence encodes CASSLDRANSYEQYF.

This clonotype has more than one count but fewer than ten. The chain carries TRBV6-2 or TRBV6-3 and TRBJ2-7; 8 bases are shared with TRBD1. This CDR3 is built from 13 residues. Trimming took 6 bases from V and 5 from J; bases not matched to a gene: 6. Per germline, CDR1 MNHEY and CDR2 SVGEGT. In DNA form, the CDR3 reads TGTGCCAGCAGGGACAGGGTCGCGGACGAGCAGTACTTC. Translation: CASRDRVADEQYF.

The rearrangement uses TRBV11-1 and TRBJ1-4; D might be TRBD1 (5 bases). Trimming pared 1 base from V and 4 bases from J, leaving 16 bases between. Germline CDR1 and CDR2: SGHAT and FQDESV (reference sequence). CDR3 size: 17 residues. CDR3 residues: CASSLVFQGMVNEKLFF. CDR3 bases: TGTGCCAGCAGCTTAGTCTTTCAGGGTATGGTTAATGAAAAACTGTTTTTT.

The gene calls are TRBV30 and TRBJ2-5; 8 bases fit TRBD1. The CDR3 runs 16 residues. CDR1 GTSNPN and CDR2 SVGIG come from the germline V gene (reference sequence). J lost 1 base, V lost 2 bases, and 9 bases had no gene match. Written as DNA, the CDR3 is TGTGCCTGGAGTACCGGACAGGGAAGAATCCAAGAGACCCAGTACTTC. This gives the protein CAWSTGQGRIQETQYF.

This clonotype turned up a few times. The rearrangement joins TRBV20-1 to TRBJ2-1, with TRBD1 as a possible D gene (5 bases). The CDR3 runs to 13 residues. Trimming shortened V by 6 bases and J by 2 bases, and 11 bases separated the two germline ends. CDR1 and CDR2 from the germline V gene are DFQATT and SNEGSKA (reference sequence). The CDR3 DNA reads TGCAGTGCCCGAACGGACACCTACAATGAGCAGTTCTTC. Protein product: CSARTDTYNEQFF.

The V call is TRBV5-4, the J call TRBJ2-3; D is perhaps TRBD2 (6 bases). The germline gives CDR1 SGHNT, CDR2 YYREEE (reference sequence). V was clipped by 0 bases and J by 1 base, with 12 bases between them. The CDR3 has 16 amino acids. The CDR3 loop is CASSLVRGGGTDTQYF. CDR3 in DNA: TGTGCCAGCAGCTTGGTGCGGGGTGGGGGCACAGATACGCAGTATTTT.

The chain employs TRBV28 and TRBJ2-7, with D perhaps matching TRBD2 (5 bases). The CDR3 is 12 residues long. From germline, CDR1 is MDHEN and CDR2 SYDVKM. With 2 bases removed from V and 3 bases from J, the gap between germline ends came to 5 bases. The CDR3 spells CASSLRGYEQYF. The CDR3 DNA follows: TGTGCCAGCAGTTTACGGGGCTACGAGCAGTACTTC.

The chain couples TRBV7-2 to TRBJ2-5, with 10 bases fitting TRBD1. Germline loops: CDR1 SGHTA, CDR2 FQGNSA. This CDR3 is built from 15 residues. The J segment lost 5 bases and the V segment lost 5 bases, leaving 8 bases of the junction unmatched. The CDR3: CASSPRTGGPETQYF. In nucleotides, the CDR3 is TGTGCCAGCAGCCCTCGGACAGGGGGTCCTGAGACCCAGTACTTC. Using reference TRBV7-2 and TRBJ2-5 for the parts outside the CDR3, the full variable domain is GAGVSQSPSNKVTEKGKDVELRCDPISGHTALYWYRQSLGQGLEFLIYFQGNSAPDKSGLPSDRFSAERTGGSVSTLTIQRTQQEDSAVYLCASSPRTGGPETQYFGPGTRLLVL.